This T cell receptor (beta chain) was observed in a study of blood T cells in healthy people across ages. This CDR3 spans 18 amino acids. CDR1 is SGHTA and CDR2 is FQGNSA in the germline V gene. V lost 5 bases and J 4 bases, leaving 21 bases between the germline ends. Total RNA extraction produced at least 5.5 micrograms (per sample) for the study. For the second PCR, which ran for about 6 to 11 cycles, a sample-barcoded 5' primer and a J-beta primer mix were used. TCRdb re-called the 5' RACE reads with MiXCR, one entry per CDR3 protein. In the table there are more than 900,000 distinct CDR3 sequences, under 35% of which are singletons. These same records also appear under a second study, on T cells of mothers and their children. That study adds: Per child, 3 million or so TCR beta CDR3 reads were obtained, against over 9.5 million per mother.

The V call is TRBV7-2, the J call TRBJ2-6; tentative D call: TRBD1 (5 bases). The receptor was derived from a woman in her forties in good health. Sequenced: blood. CDR3 DNA: TGTGCCAGCAGCATTCGACAGAGACCTCTTTCGGGGGCCAACGTCCTGACTTTC. Protein: CASSIRQRPLSGANVLTF.